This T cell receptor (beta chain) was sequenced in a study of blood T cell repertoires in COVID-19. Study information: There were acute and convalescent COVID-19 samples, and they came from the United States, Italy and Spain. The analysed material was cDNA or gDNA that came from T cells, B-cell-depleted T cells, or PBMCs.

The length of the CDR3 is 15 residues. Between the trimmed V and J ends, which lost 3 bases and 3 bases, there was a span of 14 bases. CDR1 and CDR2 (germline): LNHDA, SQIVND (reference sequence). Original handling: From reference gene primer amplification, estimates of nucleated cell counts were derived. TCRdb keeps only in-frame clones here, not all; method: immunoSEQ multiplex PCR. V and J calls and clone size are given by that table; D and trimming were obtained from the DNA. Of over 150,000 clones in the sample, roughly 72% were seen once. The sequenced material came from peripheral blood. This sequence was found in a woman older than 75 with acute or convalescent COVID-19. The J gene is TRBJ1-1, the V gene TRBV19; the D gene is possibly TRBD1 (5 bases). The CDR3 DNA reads TGTGCCAGTAGTATCTGGGCAGGGTGGGACACTGAAGCTTTCTTT. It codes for CASSIWAGWDTEAFF. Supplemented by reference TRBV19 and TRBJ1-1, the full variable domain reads DGGITQSPKYLFRKEGQNVTLSCEQNLNHDAMYWYRQDPGQGLRLIYYSQIVNDFQKGDIAEGYSVSREKKESFPLTVTSAQKNPTAFYLCASSIWAGWDTEAFFGQGTRLTVV.